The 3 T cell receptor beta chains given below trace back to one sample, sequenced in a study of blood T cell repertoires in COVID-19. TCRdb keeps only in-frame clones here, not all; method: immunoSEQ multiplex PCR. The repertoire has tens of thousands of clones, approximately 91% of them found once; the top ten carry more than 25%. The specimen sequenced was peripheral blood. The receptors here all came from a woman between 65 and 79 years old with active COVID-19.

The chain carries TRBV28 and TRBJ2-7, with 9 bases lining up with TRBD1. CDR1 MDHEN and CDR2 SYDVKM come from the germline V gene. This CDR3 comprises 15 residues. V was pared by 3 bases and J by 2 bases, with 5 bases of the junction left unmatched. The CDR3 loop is CASSFTGTGTYEQYF. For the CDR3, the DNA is TGTGCCAGCAGTTTTACCGGGACAGGGACCTACGAGCAGTACTTC.

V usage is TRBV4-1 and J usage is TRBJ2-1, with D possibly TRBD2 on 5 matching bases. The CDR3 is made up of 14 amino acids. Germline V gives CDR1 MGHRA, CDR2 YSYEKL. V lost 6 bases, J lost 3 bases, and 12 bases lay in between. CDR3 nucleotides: TGCGCCAGCAGTCGGGCGGGTCTCTACAATGAGCAGTTCTTC. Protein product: CASSRAGLYNEQFF.

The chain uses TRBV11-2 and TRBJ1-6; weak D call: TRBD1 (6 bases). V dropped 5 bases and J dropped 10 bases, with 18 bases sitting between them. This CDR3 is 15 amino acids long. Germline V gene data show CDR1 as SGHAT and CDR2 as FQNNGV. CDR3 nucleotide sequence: TGTGCCAGCAGCATAGTTGTCAGTGGGGGCTCACCCCTCCACTTT. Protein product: CASSIVVSGGSPLHF.